The TCR beta chain described here comes from a study of vaccination and CD4 T cells after COVID-19 (dated by TCRdb to between 2020 and 2023). Broadly, across the study: The convalescent cohort comprised six males and four females, including two Hispanic individuals, seven Caucasians, two Asians and one multiracial person. Participants got two doses of the Pfizer-BioNTech BNT162b2 vaccine (n=8) or two doses of the Moderna mRNA-1273 vaccine (n=2). In an earlier paper using these donors, memory CD4+ T cell crossreactivity between SARS-CoV-2 and common cold coronavirus spike proteins was assessed at the TCR clonotype level. Post-COVID blood samples from convalescent patients were collected a median of around 100 days after diagnosis, with a range of roughly 35 to 180 days. Post-vaccine blood samples were obtained a median of about 77 days after the second vaccine dose, with a range of roughly 14 to 241 days. In ten to eleven COVID-19 convalescent patients and a handful of infection-naive healthy vaccine recipients, the spike-specific CD4+ TCR repertoire before mRNA vaccination was compared with the repertoire after mRNA vaccination. In control cultures, a CEFX viral epitope pool was used as positive control, an HIV-1 Nef peptide pool was used as negative control, or no peptide was added. Overlapping spike peptide pools from SARS-CoV-2 and from the common cold coronaviruses HCoV-NL63, HCoV-OC43 and HCoV-229E were used as culture stimuli. The paper's findings and limits, for the study overall: In convalescent patients, nearly all vaccine-specific clones (304 of 307) were found to be mono-reactive for SARS-CoV-2 spike rather than cross-reactive with common cold coronaviruses. The median count of SARS-CoV-2-reactive clonotypes went up from under 25 after infection to about 40 after vaccination, although the change was not significant. In convalescent patients, a median around 86% of post-vaccine SARS-CoV-2-reactive clones were detected only after vaccination, and vaccine-specific priming was suggested by this finding. The study included relatively few convalescent patients and did not analyze early timepoints after natural infection.

The sample's treatment or condition label, decoded: approximately nine-day PBMC culture with coronavirus spike peptide pools or control peptides (ViraFEST assay). CD4+ T cells from unexposed donors were collected before the COVID-19 pandemic (2011-2018). To expand antigen-specific T cells with peptide pools and then pick out the expanded clonotypes through TCR sequencing, the study relied on the ViraFEST assay. Each well held fewer than 2.5 million PBMCs cultured with approximately 10 ug/ml peptide pools in IMDM containing roughly 5% human AB serum and 7.5 to 10 IU/ml IL-2. On days 3 and 7, half of the culture medium was replaced with fresh IL-2-containing medium. CD4+ T cells were isolated after 10 days of culture through negative selection using the EasySep CD4+ T cell isolation kit. As cell numbers permitted, CD4+ T cells from unexposed donors were tested for reactivity to SARS-CoV-2 S and N and to four common cold coronavirus spike pools. Ficoll-Paque Plus gradient centrifugation was used to isolate PBMCs from whole blood, and the isolated PBMCs were then either used fresh or cryopreserved at -140C. Each culture condition was generally run in triplicate wells. The leukapheresis product for the unexposed donors was obtained through commercial purchase.

Library creation used PCR. DNA from cultured CD4+ T cells was subjected to TCR sequencing with the Oncomine TCR Beta short-read assay at the Johns Hopkins FTIC core. The QIAamp micro DNA kit was used to extract genomic DNA from the cultured CD4+ T cells. Oncomine TCR Beta libraries made from cultured CD4+ T cells were pooled using unique dual indexes and sequenced on an Illumina iSeq 100. Per the source publication's procedure: Non-productive sequences were filtered out, and CDR3s that did not start with C, did not end with F or W, or were shorter than 7 amino acids were discarded. The MANAFEST web application was used to identify antigen-specific clonotypes by comparing peptide-stimulated wells against reference wells and other culture wells. To be called positive, a clone needed an FDR below 0.05, an odds ratio above 5, and a productive frequency above 0.1% in at least two of three replicate wells. A clonotype was classed as cross-reactive if the clonotype showed significant expansion both in SARS-CoV-2 spike wells and in at least one common cold coronavirus spike condition. Using R version 3.6.1, CDR3 homology was evaluated through Levenshtein distances (stringdist) along with unrooted phylogenetic trees (ape). TCRdb trimmed the raw reads at Q25, called clones with MiXCR and kept productive beta chains. Identical CDR3 protein sequences are pooled into one entry, listed with their most common genes and DNA. The V and J calls were determined by TCRdb, not by the authors. The sample has approximately 9,300 distinct CDR3 sequences on record, 34% of them singletons. The top ten constitute approximately 20% of the sample.

This clonotype appeared a single time. Its antigen is still unknown. It has no much larger one-base neighbor in the sample; base qualities were not kept. A lone read gives weak evidence. The germline V gene sets CDR1 to MDHEN and CDR2 to SYDVKM. V loses 7 bases at its end and J loses 3 bases; junction bases beyond the gene matches: 5. The CDR3 goes from the cysteine to the phenylalanine over 13 residues. CDR3 DNA only is kept here, 39 bases in frame from base 1. Sequencing was done on a sample of CD4+ T cells from blood, cultured in vitro. The rearrangement combines TRBV28 with TRBJ1-1; the central 7 bases match TRBD1. The TCR originated in a human donor in good health. The DNA sequence follows: TGTGCCAGCATCAGGGGGGGTTACACTGAAGCTTTCTTT. Translation gives CASIRGGYTEAFF.